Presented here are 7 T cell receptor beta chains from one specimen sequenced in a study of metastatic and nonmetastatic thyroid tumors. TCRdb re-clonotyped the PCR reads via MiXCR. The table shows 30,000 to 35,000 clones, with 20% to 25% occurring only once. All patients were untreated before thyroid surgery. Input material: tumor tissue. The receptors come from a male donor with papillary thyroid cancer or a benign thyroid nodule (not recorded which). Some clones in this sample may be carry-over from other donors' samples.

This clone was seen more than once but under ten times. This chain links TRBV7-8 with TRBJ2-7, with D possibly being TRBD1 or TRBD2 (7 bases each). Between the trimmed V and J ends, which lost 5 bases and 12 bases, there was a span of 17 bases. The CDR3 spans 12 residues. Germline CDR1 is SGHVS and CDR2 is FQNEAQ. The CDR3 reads CASSPGGQRGYF. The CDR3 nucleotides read TGTGCCAGCAGCCCCGGGGGACAGCGGGGGTACTTC.

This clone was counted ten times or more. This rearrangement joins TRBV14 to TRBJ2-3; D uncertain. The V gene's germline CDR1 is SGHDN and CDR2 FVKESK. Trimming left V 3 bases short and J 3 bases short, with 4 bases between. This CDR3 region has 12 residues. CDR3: CASSHGTDTQYF. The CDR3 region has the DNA TGTGCCAGCAGCCACGGAACAGATACGCAGTATTTT.

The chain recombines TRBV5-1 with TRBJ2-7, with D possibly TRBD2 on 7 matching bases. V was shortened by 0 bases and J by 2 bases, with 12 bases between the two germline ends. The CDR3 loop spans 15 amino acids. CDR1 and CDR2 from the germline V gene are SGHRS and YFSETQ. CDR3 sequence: CASSLAPGGPYEQYF. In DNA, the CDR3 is TGCGCCAGCAGCTTGGCCCCCGGGGGGCCCTACGAGCAGTACTTC.

This CDR3 reads CASSSQGQGVGEQYF. DNA of the CDR3: TGTGCCAGCAGCTCCCAAGGACAGGGCGTTGGTGAGCAGTACTTC. This rearrangement joins TRBV7-2 to TRBJ2-7; 8 nucleotides agree with TRBD1. The CDR3 totals 15 residues. Germline V gene data show CDR1 as SGHTA and CDR2 as FQGNSA. The V gene end was trimmed by 4 bases and the J gene end by 7 bases; junction bases not matched to a gene: 12.

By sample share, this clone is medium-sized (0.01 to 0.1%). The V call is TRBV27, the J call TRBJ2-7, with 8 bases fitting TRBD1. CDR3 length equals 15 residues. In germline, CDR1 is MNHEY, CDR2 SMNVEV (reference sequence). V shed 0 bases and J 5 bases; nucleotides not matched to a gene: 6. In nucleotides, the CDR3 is TGTGCCAGCAGTTTATCCCGGGACAGGTCTGACGAGCAGTACTTC. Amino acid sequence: CASSLSRDRSDEQYF.

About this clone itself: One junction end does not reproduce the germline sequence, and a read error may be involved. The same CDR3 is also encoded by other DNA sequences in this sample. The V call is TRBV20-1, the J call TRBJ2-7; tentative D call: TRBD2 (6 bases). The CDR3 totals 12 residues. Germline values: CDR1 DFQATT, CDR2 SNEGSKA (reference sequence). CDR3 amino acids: CSASLLAYEQYF. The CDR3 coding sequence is TGCAGTGCTAGCCTCCTAGCGTACGAACAGTACTTC.

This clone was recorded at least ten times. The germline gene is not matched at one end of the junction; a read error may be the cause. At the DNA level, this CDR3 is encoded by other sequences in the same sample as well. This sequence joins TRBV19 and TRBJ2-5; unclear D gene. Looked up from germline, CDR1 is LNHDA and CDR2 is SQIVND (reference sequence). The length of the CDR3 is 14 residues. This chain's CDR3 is CASSIGGYQGTQYF. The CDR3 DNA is TGTGCCAGTAGTATCGGTGGGTACCAAGGGACCCAGTACTTC.